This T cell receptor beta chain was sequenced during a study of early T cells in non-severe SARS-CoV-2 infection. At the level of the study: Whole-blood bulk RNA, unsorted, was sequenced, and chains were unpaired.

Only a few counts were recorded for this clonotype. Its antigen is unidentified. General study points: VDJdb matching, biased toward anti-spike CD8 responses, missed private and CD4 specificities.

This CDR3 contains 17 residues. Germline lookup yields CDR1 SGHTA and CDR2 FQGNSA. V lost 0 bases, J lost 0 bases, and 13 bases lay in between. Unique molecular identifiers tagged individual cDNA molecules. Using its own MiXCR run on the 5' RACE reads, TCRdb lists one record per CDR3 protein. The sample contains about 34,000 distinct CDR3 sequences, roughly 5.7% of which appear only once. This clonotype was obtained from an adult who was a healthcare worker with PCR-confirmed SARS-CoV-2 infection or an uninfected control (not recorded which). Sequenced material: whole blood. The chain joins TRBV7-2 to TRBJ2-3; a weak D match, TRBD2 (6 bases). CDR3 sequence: CASSLAPAGTSTDTQYF. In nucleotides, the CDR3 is TGTGCCAGCAGCTTAGCCCCCGCGGGGACTAGCACAGATACGCAGTATTTT.